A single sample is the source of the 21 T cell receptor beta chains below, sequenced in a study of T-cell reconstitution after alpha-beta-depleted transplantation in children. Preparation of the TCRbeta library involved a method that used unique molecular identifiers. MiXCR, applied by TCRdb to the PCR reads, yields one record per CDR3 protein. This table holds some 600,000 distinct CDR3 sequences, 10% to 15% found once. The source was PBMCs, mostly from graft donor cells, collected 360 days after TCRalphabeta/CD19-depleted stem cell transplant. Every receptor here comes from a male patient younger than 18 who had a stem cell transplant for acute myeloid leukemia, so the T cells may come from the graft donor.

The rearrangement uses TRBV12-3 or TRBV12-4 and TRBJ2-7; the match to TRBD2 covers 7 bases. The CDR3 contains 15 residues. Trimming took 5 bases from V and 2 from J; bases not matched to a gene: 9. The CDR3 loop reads CASSPPAREPYEQYF. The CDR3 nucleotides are TGTGCCAGCAGTCCCCCGGCGCGGGAGCCCTACGAGCAGTACTTC.

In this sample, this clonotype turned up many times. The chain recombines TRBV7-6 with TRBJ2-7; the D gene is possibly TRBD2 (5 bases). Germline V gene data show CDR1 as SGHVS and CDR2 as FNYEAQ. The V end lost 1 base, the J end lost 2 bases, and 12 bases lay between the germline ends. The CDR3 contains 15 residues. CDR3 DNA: TGTGCCAGCAGCTTAGAGGCGGGCGGAACCTACGAGCAGTACTTC. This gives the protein CASSLEAGGTYEQYF.

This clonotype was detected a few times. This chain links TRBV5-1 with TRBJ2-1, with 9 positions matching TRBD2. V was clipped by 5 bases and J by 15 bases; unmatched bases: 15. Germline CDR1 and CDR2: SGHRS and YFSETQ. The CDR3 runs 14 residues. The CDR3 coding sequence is TGCGCCAGCAGAGGTACGCGGGAGGGCCTTAGCTGGTTCTTC. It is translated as CASRGTREGLSWFF.

CDR3 nucleotides: TGTGCCAGCAGTCACGGACAGGGAGTTGAAAAACTGTTTTTT. Translated, it gives CASSHGQGVEKLFF. The chain has TRBV28 and TRBJ1-4; 8 nucleotides agree with TRBD1. After removal of 5 bases from V and 7 bases from J, the junction contained 6 bases not matched to a gene. The CDR3 sequence is 14 residues long. The V gene's germline CDR1 is MDHEN and CDR2 SYDVKM. The variable domain in full, with the rest retrieved from reference TRBV28 and TRBJ1-4, is DVKVTQSSRYLVKRTGEKVFLECVQDMDHENMFWYRQDPGLGLRLIYFSYDVKMKEKGDIPEGYSVSREKKERFSLILESASTNQTSMYLCASSHGQGVEKLFFGSGTQLSVL.

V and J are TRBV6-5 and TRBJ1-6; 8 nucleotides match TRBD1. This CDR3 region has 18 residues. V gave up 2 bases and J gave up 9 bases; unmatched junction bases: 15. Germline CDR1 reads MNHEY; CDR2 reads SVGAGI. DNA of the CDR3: TGTGCCAGCAGTTACGGGGTAGAGACAGGGGTGGTAGCTTCACCCCTCCACTTT. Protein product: CASSYGVETGVVASPLHF.

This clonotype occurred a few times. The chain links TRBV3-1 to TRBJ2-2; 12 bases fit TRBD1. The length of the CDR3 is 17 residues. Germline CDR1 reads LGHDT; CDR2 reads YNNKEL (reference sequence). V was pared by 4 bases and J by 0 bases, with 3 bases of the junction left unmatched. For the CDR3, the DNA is TGTGCCAGCAGCCTTGGGACAGGGGGCGCGAACACCGGGGAGCTGTTTTTT. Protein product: CASSLGTGGANTGELFF. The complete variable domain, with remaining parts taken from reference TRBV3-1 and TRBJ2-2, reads DTAVSQTPKYLVTQMGNDKSIKCEQNLGHDTMYWYKQDSKKFLKIMFSYNNKELIINETVPNRFSPKSPDKAHLNLHINSLELGDSAVYFCASSLGTGGANTGELFFGEGSRLTVL.

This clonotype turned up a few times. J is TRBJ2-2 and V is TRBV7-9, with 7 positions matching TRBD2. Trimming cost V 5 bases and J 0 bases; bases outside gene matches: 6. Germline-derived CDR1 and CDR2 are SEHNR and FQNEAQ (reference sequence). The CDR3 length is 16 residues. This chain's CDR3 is CASSKGSGTNTGELFF. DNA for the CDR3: TGTGCCAGCAGCAAAGGGAGCGGGACGAACACCGGGGAGCTGTTTTTT. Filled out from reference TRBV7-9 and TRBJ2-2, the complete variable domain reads DTGVSQNPRHKITKRGQNVTFRCDPISEHNRLYWYRQTLGQGPEFLTYFQNEAQLEKSRLLSDRFSAERPKGSFSTLEIQRTEQGDSAMYLCASSKGSGTNTGELFFGEGSRLTVL.

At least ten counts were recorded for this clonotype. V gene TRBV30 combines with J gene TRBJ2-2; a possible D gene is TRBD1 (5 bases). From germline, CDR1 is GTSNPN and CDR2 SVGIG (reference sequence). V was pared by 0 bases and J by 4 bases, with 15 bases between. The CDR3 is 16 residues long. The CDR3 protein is CAWSVARTSVTGELFF. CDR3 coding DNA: TGTGCCTGGAGTGTTGCCAGGACATCGGTCACCGGGGAGCTGTTTTTT.

CDR3 coding DNA: TGTGCCAGCAGCTTAGCGGCTAGCGGGAGAAATGAGCAGTTCTTC. Its translation is CASSLAASGRNEQFF. The chain employs TRBV7-3 and TRBJ2-1, with 10 bases identical to TRBD2. CDR1 and CDR2 from the germline V gene are SGHTA and FQGTGA. Germline trimming cut 2 bases from V and 7 bases from J; bases unmatched to any gene: 5. There are 15 residues in the CDR3.

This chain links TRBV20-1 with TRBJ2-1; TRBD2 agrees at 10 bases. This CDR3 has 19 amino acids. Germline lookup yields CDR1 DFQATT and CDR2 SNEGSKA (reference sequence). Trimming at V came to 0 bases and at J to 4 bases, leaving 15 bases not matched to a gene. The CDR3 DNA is TGCAGTGCTAGAGATAACCAGGCTAGCGGGAGTCCCGGGTACAATGAGCAGTTCTTC. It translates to CSARDNQASGSPGYNEQFF.

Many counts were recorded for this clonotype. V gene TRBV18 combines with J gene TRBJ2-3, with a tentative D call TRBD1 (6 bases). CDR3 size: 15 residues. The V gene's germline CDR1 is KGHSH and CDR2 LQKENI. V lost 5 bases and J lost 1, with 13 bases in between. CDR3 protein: CASSAIRGGTDTQYF. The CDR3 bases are TGTGCCAGCTCAGCCATCAGGGGTGGCACAGATACGCAGTATTTT.

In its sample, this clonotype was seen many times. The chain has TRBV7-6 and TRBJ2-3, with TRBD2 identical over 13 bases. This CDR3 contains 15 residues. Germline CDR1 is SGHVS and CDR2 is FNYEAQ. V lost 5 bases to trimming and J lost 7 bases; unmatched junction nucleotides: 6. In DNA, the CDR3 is TGTGCCAGCAGCCCTACTAGCGGGAGGGCATATACGCAGTATTTT. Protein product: CASSPTSGRAYTQYF.

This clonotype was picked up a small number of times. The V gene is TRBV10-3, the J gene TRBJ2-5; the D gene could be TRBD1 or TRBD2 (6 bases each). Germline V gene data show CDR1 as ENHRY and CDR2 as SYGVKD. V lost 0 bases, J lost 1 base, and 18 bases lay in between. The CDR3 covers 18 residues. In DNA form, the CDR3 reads TGTGCCATCAGTGAGTCTGGCCTTCGGGGGCGTACCCAAGAGACCCAGTACTTC. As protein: CAISESGLRGRTQETQYF.

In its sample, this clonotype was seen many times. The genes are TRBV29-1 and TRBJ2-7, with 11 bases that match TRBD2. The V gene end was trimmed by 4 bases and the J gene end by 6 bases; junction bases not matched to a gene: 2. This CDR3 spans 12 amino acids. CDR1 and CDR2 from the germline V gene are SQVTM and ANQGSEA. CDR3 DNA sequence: TGCAGCGTTGTGGGGACTAGCGGCGAGCAGTACTTC. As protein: CSVVGTSGEQYF.

CDR3 nucleotide sequence: TGTGCCAGCAGTTTCTCAGGAAGGGCCTATGGCTACACCTTC. This gives the protein CASSFSGRAYGYTF. The chain has TRBV12-3 or TRBV12-4 and TRBJ1-2; D unresolved. The CDR3 is 14 residues long. V was shortened by 3 bases and J by 4 bases, with 12 bases between the two germline ends.

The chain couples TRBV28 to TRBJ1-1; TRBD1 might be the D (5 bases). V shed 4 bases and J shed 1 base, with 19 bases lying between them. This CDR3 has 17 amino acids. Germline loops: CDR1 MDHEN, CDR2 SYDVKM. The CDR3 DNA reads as TGTGCCAGCAGTTCCCACCCCCCCGACAGAGAGAACACTGAAGCTTTCTTT. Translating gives CASSSHPPDRENTEAFF.

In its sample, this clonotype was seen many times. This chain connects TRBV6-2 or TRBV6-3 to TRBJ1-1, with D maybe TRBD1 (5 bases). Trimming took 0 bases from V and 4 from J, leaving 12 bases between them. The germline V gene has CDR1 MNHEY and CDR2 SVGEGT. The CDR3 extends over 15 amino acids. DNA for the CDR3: TGTGCCAGCAGTTACTCGAAGGGGAGGGGCACTGAAGCTTTCTTT. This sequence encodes CASSYSKGRGTEAFF.

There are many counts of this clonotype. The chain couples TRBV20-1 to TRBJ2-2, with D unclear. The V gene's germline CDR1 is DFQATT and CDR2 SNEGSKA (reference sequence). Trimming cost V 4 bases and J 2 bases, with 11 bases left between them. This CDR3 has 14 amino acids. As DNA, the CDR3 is TGCAGTGCTATTCGGACCCACAACACCGGGGAGCTGTTTTTT. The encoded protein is CSAIRTHNTGELFF.

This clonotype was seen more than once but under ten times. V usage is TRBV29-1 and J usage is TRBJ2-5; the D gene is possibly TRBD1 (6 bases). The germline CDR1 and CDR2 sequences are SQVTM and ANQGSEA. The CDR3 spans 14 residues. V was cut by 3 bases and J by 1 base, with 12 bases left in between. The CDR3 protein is CSVDSRTVQETQYF. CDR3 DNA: TGCAGCGTTGATAGCCGGACAGTCCAAGAGACCCAGTACTTC.

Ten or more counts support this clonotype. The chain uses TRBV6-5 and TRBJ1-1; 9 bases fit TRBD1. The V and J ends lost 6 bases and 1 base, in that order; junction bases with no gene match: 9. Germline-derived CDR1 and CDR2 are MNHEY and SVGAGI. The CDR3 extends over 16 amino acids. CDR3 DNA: TGTGCCAGCAGACTAGGGACAGGGAAAAGGAACACTGAAGCTTTCTTT. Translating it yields CASRLGTGKRNTEAFF.

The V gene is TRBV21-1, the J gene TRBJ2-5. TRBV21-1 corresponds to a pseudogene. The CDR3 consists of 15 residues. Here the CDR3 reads CASSKKAGSQETQYF. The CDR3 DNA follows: TGTGCCAGCAGCAAAAAGGCAGGGTCCCAAGAGACCCAGTACTTC.